These T cell receptor beta chains were read from a single sample in a study of human T cells and chemical hapten exposure. TCRdb re-called the 5' RACE reads through MiXCR, storing one row per CDR3 protein. The sample has 65,000 to 95,000 distinct CDR3 sequences, under 10% seen once. These receptors all stem from a male donor in good health. Each CDR3 is given with its conserved first and last residue. A D gene is named only where the DNA matches it firmly. Not all rows give a size; the values are once, few, many and, for expanded clones, a class.

J gene | D gene | clone size | V gene | CDR3 protein
TRBJ1-5 | . | . | TRBV12-3/TRBV12-4 | CASSLGLTMDLGPQHF
TRBJ2-7 | TRBD1 | . | TRBV11-1 | CASSQEPGQAYEQYF
TRBJ2-3 | TRBD2 | . | TRBV5-5 | CASSLDRRETPDTQYF
TRBJ2-3 | TRBD2 | many | TRBV3-1 | CASSQVTSGDTQYF
TRBJ2-1 | TRBD2 | many | TRBV5-1 | CASSLKPSGTSYNEQFF
TRBJ2-1 | TRBD2 | few | TRBV12-3/TRBV12-4 | CASNPGLAGGKNSYNEQFF
TRBJ2-7 | TRBD2 | . | TRBV3-1 | CASSQGASGRYGYEQYF
TRBJ1-4 | . | few | TRBV6-2/TRBV6-3 | CASSYSITALNEKLFF
TRBJ2-3 | . | few | TRBV30 | CAWTVGGLTDTQYF
TRBJ1-2 | . | few | TRBV3-1 | CASSPNDGRGYTF
TRBJ1-5 | . | . | TRBV29-1 | CSVYWEGPGNQPQHF
TRBJ1-5 | . | few | TRBV7-9 | CASSLSRTDDSLYSNQPQHF
TRBJ2-1 | TRBD1 | . | TRBV2 | CASSPEGGASYNEQFF
TRBJ1-5 | TRBD1 | few | TRBV7-2 | CASSLGQGSQPQHF
TRBJ2-3 | . | many | TRBV4-2 | CASSQAPSQTDTQYF
TRBJ2-7 | . | . | TRBV6-6 | CASSYVDGSYEQYF
TRBJ2-2 | . | many | TRBV7-2 | CASSLASIAGELFF
TRBJ1-1 | TRBD1 | . | TRBV12-3/TRBV12-4 | CASSPGQGQNTEAFF
TRBJ2-1 | TRBD2 | few | TRBV11-2 | CASSISGRNTYNEQFF
TRBJ2-7 | . | few | TRBV16 | CASSQHINRDKRYEQYF
TRBJ2-2 | TRBD1 | . | TRBV7-2 | CANRDRVTGELFF
TRBJ1-1 | . | few | TRBV20-1 | CSARDDSFTEAFF
TRBJ1-1 | . | . | TRBV6-6 | CASSYSSTSEAFF
TRBJ2-7 | . | many | TRBV5-4 | CASSGTGAVEQYF